The 20 T cell receptor beta chains presented below share a single source sample, sequenced in a study of radiotherapy plus CTLA-4 blockade in lung cancer. Some clones are missing from TCRdb's copy, which holds only in-frame ones; the method was immunoSEQ multiplex PCR. The table lists under 70,000 clones, approximately 80% of them singletons. The source material was peripheral blood, sampled from a patient treated with radiotherapy plus ipilimumab. These receptors were obtained from a human donor with non-small cell lung cancer who had a complete response to radiotherapy plus ipilimumab.

J is TRBJ2-7 and V is TRBV27, with TRBD1 as a possible D gene (5 bases). Trimming stripped 5 bases from V and 0 bases from J, with 20 bases between. Germline loops: CDR1 MNHEY, CDR2 SMNVEV (reference sequence). The CDR3 loop spans 17 amino acids. CDR3 sequence: CASSLKAPQETSYEQYF. In DNA, the CDR3 is TGTGCCAGCAGTCTAAAGGCTCCACAGGAGACCTCCTACGAGCAGTACTTC.

The V and J genes are TRBV25-1 and TRBJ1-1; D is unclear. This CDR3 comprises 14 residues. The germline CDR1 and CDR2 sequences are MGHDK and SYGVNS. Deletions cut 4 bases from V and 1 base from J, with 10 bases between. CDR3 sequence (DNA): TGTGCCAGCAGTGCAAGAAGCTCGAACACTGAAGCTTTCTTT. Translation: CASSARSSNTEAFF.

This clone showed up just a few times. V is TRBV18 and J is TRBJ2-2; D possibly corresponds to TRBD1 (5 bases). The V and J ends lost 0 bases and 4 bases respectively, with 9 bases between them. Germline CDR1 is KGHSH and CDR2 is LQKENI. The CDR3 sequence is 15 residues long. This CDR3 reads CASSPPQGATGELFF. In DNA, the CDR3 is TGTGCCAGCTCACCACCCCAGGGCGCCACCGGGGAGCTGTTTTTT.

The V call is TRBV4-3, the J call TRBJ1-3; D might be TRBD1 (5 bases). Germline loops: CDR1 LGHNA, CDR2 YSLEER. Trimming cost V 0 bases and J 3 bases, with 15 bases left between them. The CDR3 runs to 17 residues. Here the CDR3 DNA reads TGCGCCAGCAGCCAAGATAGGGGCCCGGACGGTGGAAACACCATATATTTT. Amino acids: CASSQDRGPDGGNTIYF.

The chain combines TRBV9 with TRBJ1-1; D possibly corresponds to TRBD1 (5 bases). The CDR3 runs to 14 residues. Germline V gene lookup returns CDR1 SGDLS and CDR2 YYNGEE. V lost 6 bases, J lost 1 base, and 13 bases lay in between. The chain's CDR3 is CASTRGLQNTEAFF. CDR3 in DNA: TGTGCCAGCACACGGGGACTGCAGAACACTGAAGCTTTCTTT.

The V call is TRBV6-6, the J call TRBJ1-2; TRBD1 matches 8 bases. V shed 5 bases, J shed 0 bases, and the junction held 8 bases outside the gene matches. The CDR3 has 16 residues. Germline values: CDR1 MNHNY, CDR2 SVGAGI (reference sequence). CDR3 in DNA: TGTGCCAGCAGTACGGCCGGACAGGGAACTAACTATGGCTACACCTTC. Its translation: CASSTAGQGTNYGYTF.

The chain couples TRBV18 to TRBJ1-5; D might be TRBD1 (5 bases). Germline V gives CDR1 KGHSH, CDR2 LQKENI. The CDR3 length is 16 residues. V shed 6 bases and J shed 1 base, with 16 bases lying between them. CDR3 region: CASSPGETGSNQPQHF. The CDR3 DNA reads as TGTGCCAGCTCTCCGGGGGAGACTGGGAGCAATCAGCCCCAGCATTTT.

The chain has TRBV10-2 and TRBJ1-2; 10 bases fit TRBD1. CDR1 is WSHSY, CDR2 SAAADI, per germline. The length of the CDR3 is 15 residues. The V segment lost 2 bases and the J segment 7 bases; nucleotides outside the gene matches: 7. This CDR3 is CASSETRQGAGGYTF. Here the CDR3 DNA reads TGCGCCAGCAGTGAGACTCGACAGGGGGCAGGTGGCTACACCTTC.

The chain combines TRBV4-1 with TRBJ2-7; TRBD2 might be the D (5 bases). From germline, CDR1 is MGHRA and CDR2 YSYEKL. Trimming took off 3 bases at V and 0 bases at J, with 12 bases between the two ends. This CDR3 spans 15 amino acids. The DNA of the CDR3 is TGCGCCAGCAGCCATTCAGAGGGCTACTCCTACGAGCAGTACTTC. It codes for CASSHSEGYSYEQYF.

This sequence joins TRBV5-1 and TRBJ2-1, with 9 bases that match TRBD2. Germline CDR1 reads SGHRS; CDR2 reads YFSETQ. The trim removed 5 bases at V and 6 bases at J, leaving 12 bases unmatched. The CDR3 loop spans 16 amino acids. CDR3: CASSYSGRRGGNEQFF. CDR3 nucleotide sequence: TGCGCCAGCAGTTATAGCGGGAGACGGGGGGGCAATGAGCAGTTCTTC.

The rearrangement links TRBV12-2 to TRBJ2-1; the table gives TRBD1 as D, unverified against the DNA. TRBV12-2 represents a pseudogene. CDR3 length: 16 residues. The CDR3: CASRSDRLHPLREQFF. Here the CDR3 DNA reads TGTGCAAGTCGCTCGGACAGGTTACACCCACTTCGGGAGCAGTTCTTC.

The rearrangement links TRBV9 to TRBJ2-1, with D unresolved. The V and J ends lost 0 bases and 2 bases respectively, with 3 bases between them. The length of the CDR3 is 13 residues. Germline V gene sequence: CDR1 SGDLS, CDR2 YYNGEE. CDR3 amino acids: CASSVGTYNEQFF. For the CDR3, the DNA is TGTGCCAGCAGCGTAGGAACCTACAATGAGCAGTTCTTC.

The CDR3 loop reads CASSYSTGPGQPQHF. CDR3 DNA: TGTGCCAGCAGTTACTCGACTGGGCCCGGTCAGCCCCAGCATTTT. V gene TRBV6-5 combines with J gene TRBJ1-5; D remains unclear. Trimming cost V 0 bases and J 6 bases, with 12 bases left between them. The V gene's germline CDR1 is MNHEY and CDR2 SVGAGI. This CDR3 is built from 15 residues.

The rearrangement uses TRBV29-1 and TRBJ2-1; D is uncertain. The germline CDR1 and CDR2 sequences are SQVTM and ANQGSEA. Trimming removed 4 bases from V and 5 bases from J, with 6 bases in between. The CDR3 is made up of 11 amino acids. The CDR3 reads CSVAQNNEQFF. Written as DNA, the CDR3 is TGCAGCGTTGCCCAGAACAATGAGCAGTTCTTC.

This clone was observed once. The chain links TRBV2 to TRBJ2-1; the match to TRBD2 covers 12 bases. Germline V gene sequence: CDR1 SNHLY, CDR2 FYNNEI. V lost 2 bases to trimming and J lost 6 bases; unmatched junction nucleotides: 8. This CDR3 is built from 17 residues. CDR3 coding DNA: TGTGCCAGCAGTGAACCTAGCGGGAGGGCCTCGGTCAATGAGCAGTTCTTC. It specifies CASSEPSGRASVNEQFF.

The V call is TRBV5-1, the J call TRBJ2-7; D might be TRBD2 (6 bases). Germline V gives CDR1 SGHRS, CDR2 YFSETQ. V was cut by 4 bases and J by 2 bases, with 13 bases left in between. The CDR3 totals 14 residues. The CDR3 DNA reads as TGCGCCAGCAGCCTGGGGACTGAGCCCTACGAGCAGTACTTC. Encoded protein: CASSLGTEPYEQYF.

The V gene is TRBV7-2, the J gene TRBJ2-7; 11 bases line up with TRBD2. V lost 6 bases and J lost 3; bases outside the gene matches: 4. The CDR3 sequence is 14 residues long. Per the germline V gene, CDR1 is SGHTA and CDR2 is FQGNSA. The CDR3 DNA reads TGTGCCAGCAGTTCCGGGACTAGCGGCTACGAGCAGTACGTC. It codes for CASSSGTSGYEQYV.

The chain couples TRBV9 to TRBJ1-1; 9 nucleotides match TRBD1. The CDR3 is made up of 15 amino acids. The J segment lost 1 base and the V segment lost 2 bases, leaving 3 bases of the junction unmatched. CDR1 and CDR2 (germline): SGDLS, YYNGEE. The CDR3 DNA is TGTGCCAGCAGCGTTGGGACAGGGACGAACACTGAAGCTTTCTTT. Translation gives CASSVGTGTNTEAFF.

V usage is TRBV30 and J usage is TRBJ1-1; D call uncertain. CDR1 and CDR2 (germline): GTSNPN, SVGIG (reference sequence). The length of the CDR3 is 12 residues. Trimming left V 6 bases short and J 3 bases short, with 11 bases between. The CDR3 DNA sequence: TGTGCCTGCACAGAGGTTTACACTGAAGCTTTCTTT. Protein: CACTEVYTEAFF.

The genes are TRBV5-4 and TRBJ2-1; 8 bases line up with TRBD1. The J segment lost 3 bases and the V segment lost 3 bases, leaving 8 bases of the junction unmatched. There are 16 residues in the CDR3. The germline gives CDR1 SGHNT, CDR2 YYREEE (reference sequence). The CDR3 is CASSSRLGQDYNEQFF. The CDR3 DNA follows: TGTGCCAGCAGCTCCCGCTTGGGACAGGACTACAATGAGCAGTTCTTC.